These T cell receptor beta chains were read from a single sample in a study of cytomegalovirus exposure and HLA in healthy donors. Libraries were prepared by immunoSEQ multiplex PCR; TCRdb keeps only in-frame clonotypes and omits some of them. Here the sample spans about 150,000 clones, around 80% being singletons. The sequencing sample was made of PBMCs. These receptors were taken from a woman aged 45-59 years in good health and CMV-seropositive. The CDR3 runs from the conserved cysteine through the conserved F or W. The order of the fields is V gene, J gene, D gene, clone size, CDR3 protein, CDR3 DNA. D genes are given only for firm matches. Only part of the rows carry a size: once, few, many, or a class if the clone is expanded.

V gene: TRBV5-1
J gene: TRBJ2-5
D gene: -
clone size: -
CDR3 protein: CASSLESGDETQYF
CDR3 DNA: TGCGCCAGCAGCTTGGAGTCAGGGGACGAGACCCAGTACTTC

V gene: TRBV11-2
J gene: TRBJ2-5
D gene: TRBD1
clone size: -
CDR3 protein: CASSFSRDRGRQETQYF
CDR3 DNA: TGTGCCAGCAGCTTTAGCAGAGACAGGGGGAGGCAAGAGACCCAGTACTTC

V gene: TRBV28
J gene: TRBJ1-1
D gene: TRBD1
clone size: once
CDR3 protein: CASSLGGGRAFF
CDR3 DNA: TGTGCCAGCAGTTTAGGAGGGGGCCGTGCTTTCTTT

V gene: TRBV29-1
J gene: TRBJ2-1
D gene: -
clone size: -
CDR3 protein: CSVEARLRRNEQFF
CDR3 DNA: TGCAGCGTTGAAGCCCGTCTCAGGAGGAATGAGCAGTTCTTC

V gene: TRBV18
J gene: TRBJ2-7
D gene: -
clone size: -
CDR3 protein: CASSPRAGSSYEQYF
CDR3 DNA: TGTGCCAGCTCACCGCGAGCAGGGTCCTCCTACGAGCAGTACTTC

V gene: TRBV18
J gene: TRBJ2-5
D gene: TRBD2
clone size: -
CDR3 protein: CASSPKGLASGETQYF
CDR3 DNA: TGTGCCAGCTCACCTAAGGGACTAGCGTCCGGGGAGACCCAGTACTTC

V gene: TRBV14
J gene: TRBJ1-1
D gene: -
clone size: -
CDR3 protein: CASSQDRIGAGAFF
CDR3 DNA: TGTGCCAGCAGCCAAGATCGGATCGGTGCCGGGGCTTTCTTT

V gene: TRBV28
J gene: TRBJ1-5
D gene: -
clone size: -
CDR3 protein: CASRYGGPGNQPQHF
CDR3 DNA: TGTGCCAGCAGATACGGGGGACCGGGCAATCAGCCCCAGCATTTT

V gene: TRBV18
J gene: TRBJ2-2
D gene: -
clone size: -
CDR3 protein: CASSPAGNTGELFF
CDR3 DNA: TGTGCCAGCTCACCAGCAGGGAACACCGGGGAGCTGTTTTTT

V gene: TRBV5-5
J gene: TRBJ1-1
D gene: -
clone size: -
CDR3 protein: CASSATGGLNTEAFF
CDR3 DNA: TGTGCCAGCAGCGCGACGGGTGGGTTGAACACTGAAGCTTTCTTT

V gene: TRBV18
J gene: TRBJ2-5
D gene: -
clone size: few
CDR3 protein: CASSPRAGETQYF
CDR3 DNA: TGTGCCAGCTCACCACGGGCGGGAGAGACCCAGTACTTC

V gene: TRBV5-1
J gene: TRBJ2-5
D gene: TRBD2
clone size: -
CDR3 protein: CASSLIGDGGETQYF
CDR3 DNA: TGCGCCAGCAGCTTGATCGGAGACGGGGGGGAGACCCAGTACTTC

V gene: TRBV5-6
J gene: TRBJ2-3
D gene: TRBD2
clone size: -
CDR3 protein: CASSFLAGAVGDTQYF
CDR3 DNA: TGTGCCAGCAGCTTTCTAGCGGGAGCGGTAGGAGATACGCAGTATTTT

V gene: TRBV30
J gene: TRBJ1-5
D gene: -
clone size: -
CDR3 protein: CAWSARGGSNQPQHF
CDR3 DNA: TGTGCCTGGAGTGCACGGGGAGGCAGCAATCAGCCCCAGCATTTT

V gene: TRBV5-4
J gene: TRBJ2-1
D gene: -
clone size: -
CDR3 protein: CASRGGNEQFF
CDR3 DNA: TGTGCCAGCCGCGGAGGAAATGAGCAGTTCTTC

V gene: TRBV30
J gene: TRBJ2-3
D gene: -
clone size: -
CDR3 protein: CAWRGPRQSTDTQYF
CDR3 DNA: TGTGCCTGGAGGGGTCCGCGACAGAGCACAGATACGCAGTATTTT

V gene: TRBV15
J gene: TRBJ2-2
D gene: TRBD1
clone size: -
CDR3 protein: CATSRGRQGVNTGELFF
CDR3 DNA: TGTGCCACCAGCAGAGGAAGGCAGGGGGTGAACACCGGGGAGCTGTTTTTT

V gene: TRBV5-1
J gene: TRBJ2-5
D gene: TRBD2
clone size: -
CDR3 protein: CASQAGSQETQYF
CDR3 DNA: TGCGCCAGCCAAGCGGGATCCCAAGAGACCCAGTACTTC

V gene: TRBV9
J gene: TRBJ2-7
D gene: -
clone size: -
CDR3 protein: CASSPAPLGSYEQYF
CDR3 DNA: TGTGCCAGCAGCCCCGCTCCCCTCGGGTCCTACGAGCAGTACTTC

V gene: TRBV5-4
J gene: TRBJ2-3
D gene: -
clone size: -
CDR3 protein: CASSSRERRTDTQYF
CDR3 DNA: TGTGCCAGCAGCTCGAGGGAGCGGAGAACAGATACGCAGTATTTT

V gene: TRBV28
J gene: TRBJ1-5
D gene: TRBD1
clone size: -
CDR3 protein: CASMGDRKLYSPTHQPQHF
CDR3 DNA: TGTGCCAGCATGGGGGACAGAAAACTTTATAGTCCAACTCATCAGCCCCAGCATTTT

V gene: TRBV5-1
J gene: TRBJ2-5
D gene: -
clone size: -
CDR3 protein: CASSFWGRETQYF
CDR3 DNA: TGCGCCAGCAGCTTCTGGGGGCGGGAGACCCAGTACTTC

V gene: TRBV5-6
J gene: TRBJ1-4
D gene: TRBD1
clone size: -
CDR3 protein: CASSPRQGVGEKLFF
CDR3 DNA: TGTGCCAGCAGCCCCCGACAGGGCGTGGGGGAAAAACTGTTTTTT

V gene: TRBV9
J gene: TRBJ2-2
D gene: -
clone size: -
CDR3 protein: CASSVTGNTGELFF
CDR3 DNA: TGTGCCAGCAGCGTGACAGGGAACACCGGGGAGCTGTTTTTT

V gene: TRBV5-8
J gene: TRBJ2-7
D gene: TRBD1
clone size: -
CDR3 protein: CASSSGTGDYEQYF
CDR3 DNA: TGTGCCAGCAGCTCCGGGACAGGAGATTACGAGCAGTACTTC

V gene: TRBV25-1
J gene: TRBJ1-2
D gene: -
clone size: -
CDR3 protein: CASSASGQPRLYGYTF
CDR3 DNA: TGTGCCAGCAGTGCATCCGGACAGCCTAGACTCTATGGCTACACCTTC

V gene: TRBV7-2
J gene: TRBJ2-3
D gene: TRBD2
clone size: -
CDR3 protein: CASSLAGLARGTDTQYF
CDR3 DNA: TGTGCCAGCAGCTTAGCTGGACTAGCGAGGGGCACAGATACGCAGTATTTT

V gene: TRBV29-1
J gene: TRBJ2-3
D gene: TRBD1
clone size: few
CDR3 protein: CSARQGGTDTQYF
CDR3 DNA: TGCAGCGCGAGACAGGGAGGCACAGATACGCAGTATTTT

V gene: TRBV7-2
J gene: TRBJ2-3
D gene: TRBD2
clone size: -
CDR3 protein: CASSPPTSGADTQYF
CDR3 DNA: TGTGCCAGCAGCCCCCCCACTAGCGGGGCAGATACGCAGTATTTT

V gene: TRBV9
J gene: TRBJ2-6
D gene: -
clone size: -
CDR3 protein: CAWQAGIAGANVLTF
CDR3 DNA: TGTGCCTGGCAGGCAGGGATAGCTGGGGCCAACGTCCTGACTTTC

V gene: TRBV6-6
J gene: TRBJ2-7
D gene: TRBD2
clone size: -
CDR3 protein: CASRRVAGIYEQYF
CDR3 DNA: TGTGCCAGCCGACGGGTAGCGGGAATCTACGAGCAGTACTTC

V gene: TRBV7-2
J gene: TRBJ1-1
D gene: -
clone size: -
CDR3 protein: CASRVDTNTEAFF
CDR3 DNA: TGTGCCAGCAGGGTGGACACGAACACTGAAGCTTTCTTT

V gene: TRBV18
J gene: TRBJ1-3
D gene: -
clone size: -
CDR3 protein: CASSPGTQENTIYF
CDR3 DNA: TGTGCCAGCTCACCCGGGACTCAGGAGAACACCATATATTTT

V gene: TRBV10-2
J gene: TRBJ1-2
D gene: -
clone size: -
CDR3 protein: CASSLDTETLWGYTF
CDR3 DNA: TGCGCCAGCAGCTTGGACACCGAAACTCTATGGGGCTACACCTTC

V gene: TRBV6-6
J gene: TRBJ2-2
D gene: TRBD1
clone size: -
CDR3 protein: CASSYGTGRGELFF
CDR3 DNA: TGTGCCAGCAGCTACGGGACAGGGAGAGGGGAGCTGTTTTTT

V gene: TRBV5-4
J gene: TRBJ1-2
D gene: TRBD1
clone size: once
CDR3 protein: CASSLRGQGNYGYTF
CDR3 DNA: TGTGCCAGCAGCTTGCGGGGACAGGGAAACTATGGCTACACCTTC

V gene: TRBV11-2
J gene: TRBJ1-6
D gene: TRBD1
clone size: -
CDR3 protein: CASSSRQGNNSPLHF
CDR3 DNA: TGTGCCAGCAGCTCCCGACAGGGTAATAATTCACCCCTCCACTTT

V gene: TRBV29-1
J gene: TRBJ2-3
D gene: TRBD1
clone size: few
CDR3 protein: CSVRQGADTQYF
CDR3 DNA: TGCAGCGTTCGACAGGGGGCTGATACGCAGTATTTT

V gene: TRBV6-5
J gene: TRBJ2-1
D gene: -
clone size: -
CDR3 protein: CASSHPPLSEQFF
CDR3 DNA: TGTGCCAGCAGCCACCCCCCCCTCAGTGAGCAGTTCTTC

V gene: TRBV4-2
J gene: TRBJ2-2
D gene: TRBD2
clone size: few
CDR3 protein: CASRPLTSVNTGELFF
CDR3 DNA: TGTGCCAGCCGCCCCCTGACTAGCGTGAACACCGGGGAGCTGTTTTTT

V gene: TRBV19
J gene: TRBJ2-3
D gene: TRBD1
clone size: once
CDR3 protein: CASTGQGAADTQYF
CDR3 DNA: TGTGCCAGTACGGGACAGGGGGCAGCAGATACGCAGTATTTT

V gene: TRBV12-2
J gene: TRBJ1-1
D gene: -
clone size: -
CDR3 protein: CASRLDRGAFF
CDR3 DNA: TGTGCAAGTCGCTTAGATAGGGGAGCTTTCTTT

V gene: TRBV28
J gene: TRBJ2-1
D gene: TRBD2
clone size: -
CDR3 protein: CASSSLNSGKVDEQFF
CDR3 DNA: TGTGCCAGCAGTTCCCTGAATAGCGGGAAGGTAGATGAGCAGTTCTTC

V gene: TRBV18
J gene: TRBJ2-7
D gene: -
clone size: -
CDR3 protein: CASSPNEEQYF
CDR3 DNA: TGTGCCAGCTCTCCCAACGAGGAGCAGTACTTC

V gene: TRBV30
J gene: TRBJ2-7
D gene: -
clone size: few
CDR3 protein: CAGGSYEQYF
CDR3 DNA: TGTGCCGGAGGATCCTACGAGCAGTACTTC

V gene: TRBV6-5
J gene: TRBJ1-1
D gene: -
clone size: -
CDR3 protein: CASSYSGGKTEAFF
CDR3 DNA: TGTGCCAGCAGTTACTCGGGGGGGAAGACTGAAGCTTTCTTT

V gene: TRBV7-2
J gene: TRBJ1-2
D gene: -
clone size: few
CDR3 protein: CASSYSGYGYTF
CDR3 DNA: TGTGCCAGCAGCTATTCCGGTTATGGCTACACCTTC

V gene: TRBV15
J gene: TRBJ1-4
D gene: -
clone size: -
CDR3 protein: CATSRTGGNEKLFF
CDR3 DNA: TGTGCCACCAGCAGGACGGGGGGTAATGAAAAACTGTTTTTT

V gene: TRBV28
J gene: TRBJ2-7
D gene: TRBD2
clone size: -
CDR3 protein: CASSAGSGAGVGYEQYF
CDR3 DNA: TGTGCCAGCAGTGCGGGGTCGGGAGCGGGAGTTGGCTACGAGCAGTACTTC

V gene: TRBV2
J gene: TRBJ1-2
D gene: TRBD1
clone size: -
CDR3 protein: CASSQGRQGWGYTF
CDR3 DNA: TGTGCCAGCAGTCAAGGGAGACAGGGTTGGGGCTACACCTTC